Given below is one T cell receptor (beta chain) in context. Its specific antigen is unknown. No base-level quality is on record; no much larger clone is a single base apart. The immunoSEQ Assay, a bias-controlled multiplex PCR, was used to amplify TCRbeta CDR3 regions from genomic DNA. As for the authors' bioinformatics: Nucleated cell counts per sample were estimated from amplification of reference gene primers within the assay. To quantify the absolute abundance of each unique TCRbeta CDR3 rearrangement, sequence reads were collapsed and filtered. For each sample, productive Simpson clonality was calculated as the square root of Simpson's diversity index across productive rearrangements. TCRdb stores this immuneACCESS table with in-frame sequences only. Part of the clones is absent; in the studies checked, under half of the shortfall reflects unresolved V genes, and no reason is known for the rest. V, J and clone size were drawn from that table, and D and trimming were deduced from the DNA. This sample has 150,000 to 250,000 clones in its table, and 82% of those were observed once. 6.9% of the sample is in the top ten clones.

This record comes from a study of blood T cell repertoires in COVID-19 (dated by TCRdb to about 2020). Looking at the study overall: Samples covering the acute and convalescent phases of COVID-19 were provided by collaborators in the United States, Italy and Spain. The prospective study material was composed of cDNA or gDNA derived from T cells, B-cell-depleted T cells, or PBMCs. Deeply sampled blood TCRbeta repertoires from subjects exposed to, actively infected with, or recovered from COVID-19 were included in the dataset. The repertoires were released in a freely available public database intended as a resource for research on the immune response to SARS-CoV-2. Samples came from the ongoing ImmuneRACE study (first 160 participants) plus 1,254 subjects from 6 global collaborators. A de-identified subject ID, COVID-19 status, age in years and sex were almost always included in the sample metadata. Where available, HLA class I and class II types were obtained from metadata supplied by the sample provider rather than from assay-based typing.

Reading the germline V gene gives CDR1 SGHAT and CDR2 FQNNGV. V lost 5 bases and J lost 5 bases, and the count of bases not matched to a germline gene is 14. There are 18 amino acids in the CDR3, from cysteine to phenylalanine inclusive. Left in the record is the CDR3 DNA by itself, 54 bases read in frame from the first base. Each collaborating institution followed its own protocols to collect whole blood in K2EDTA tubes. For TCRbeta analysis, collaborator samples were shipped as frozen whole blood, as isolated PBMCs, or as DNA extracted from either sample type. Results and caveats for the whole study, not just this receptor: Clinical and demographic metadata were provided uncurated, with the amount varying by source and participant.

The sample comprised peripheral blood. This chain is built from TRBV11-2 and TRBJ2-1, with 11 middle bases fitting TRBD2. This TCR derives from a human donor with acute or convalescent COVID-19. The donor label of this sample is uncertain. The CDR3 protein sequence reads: CASSPRGSSGRANNEQFF. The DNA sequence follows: TGTGCCAGCAGCCCCCGTGGAAGTAGCGGGAGGGCCAACAATGAGCAGTTCTTC.